This TCR beta chain stems from a study of blood T cell repertoires in COVID-19. What the recovered Cohort 3 donors had was two negative PCRs, clearance, or symptom resolution. Profiled with immunoSEQ multiplex PCR; TCRdb holds only in-frame clones, not every one. The sample consists of around 140,000 clones, 80% to 90% of them appearing once. CDR1 SGHRS and CDR2 YFSETQ come from the germline V gene. V was clipped by 2 bases and J by 4 bases, with 9 bases between them. This CDR3 region has 13 residues. To note about this clone: In the same sample, other DNA sequences code for this CDR3.

This sequence was found in a man aged 55-75 years who had recovered from COVID-19. The chain links TRBV5-1 to TRBJ1-1, with D unclear. The sequencing input was PBMCs or T cells enriched from blood (not recorded which). In nucleotides, the CDR3 is TGCGCCAGCAGCTTTGGAGAGGGCACTGAAGCTTTCTTT. Protein product: CASSFGEGTEAFF.